The 24 T cell receptor beta chains below all came from one sample that was sequenced in a study of blood T cell repertoires in COVID-19. Repertoires were generated with immunoSEQ multiplex PCR, while TCRdb's copy carries only in-frame clones and drops some. The sample carries about 160,000 clones, under 90% recorded once. Material for sequencing was PBMCs or T cells enriched from blood (not recorded which). All receptors come from a woman aged 45-65 years who had recovered from COVID-19.

The chain employs TRBV10-3 and TRBJ2-1; 9 nucleotides align to TRBD2. CDR3 length: 17 amino acids. CDR1 ENHRY and CDR2 SYGVKD come from the germline V gene. Unmatched junction bases numbered 7, after V lost 4 bases and J lost 0 bases. CDR3 sequence: CAISGLAVASSYNEQFF. CDR3 sequence (DNA): TGTGCCATCAGTGGACTAGCGGTTGCTTCCTCCTACAATGAGCAGTTCTTC.

V gene TRBV7-9 combines with J gene TRBJ2-1; 11 nucleotides line up with TRBD2. The CDR3 contains 16 residues. CDR1 SEHNR and CDR2 FQNEAQ come from the germline V gene (reference sequence). J lost 4 bases, V lost 7 bases, and 9 bases had no gene match. The CDR3 spells CASNRGIAGGYNEQFF. In DNA form, the CDR3 reads TGTGCCAGCAATAGGGGGATAGCGGGAGGGTACAATGAGCAGTTCTTC.

The chain carries TRBV7-8 and TRBJ2-5; 8 positions agree with TRBD1. CDR1 is SGHVS, CDR2 FQNEAQ, per germline. The V gene end was trimmed by 6 bases and the J gene end by 5 bases; junction bases not matched to a gene: 5. The CDR3 is made up of 13 amino acids. CDR3: CASSPTGVETQYF. In nucleotides, the CDR3 is TGTGCCAGCAGTCCGACAGGGGTGGAGACCCAGTACTTC.

This clone appeared a single time. The chain couples TRBV7-3 to TRBJ2-3; 7 bases align to TRBD2. With V trimmed by 0 bases and J by 6 bases, 6 bases remained unmatched. The germline gives CDR1 SGHTA, CDR2 FQGTGA. This CDR3 contains 15 residues. The DNA of the CDR3 is TGTGCCAGCAGCTTAACAAGCGGGGTAATGGATACGCAGTATTTT. Protein product: CASSLTSGVMDTQYF.

As DNA, the CDR3 is TGTGCCAGCAGCCAAGATAACACGGGATTAAATCAGCCCCAGCATTTT. It is translated as CASSQDNTGLNQPQHF. V is TRBV3-1 (or the pseudogene TRBV3-2) and J is TRBJ1-5; the D is unclear. Germline CDR1 reads LGHDT; CDR2 reads YNNKEL (reference sequence). V was cut by 0 bases and J by 4 bases, with 13 bases left in between. The CDR3 is made up of 16 amino acids.

The chain carries TRBV5-4 and TRBJ1-1, with D unresolved. Looked up from germline, CDR1 is SGHNT and CDR2 is YYREEE (reference sequence). Trimming shortened V by 4 bases and J by 5 bases, and 15 bases separated the two germline ends. The CDR3 consists of 14 residues. The CDR3 loop reads CASSPPERGTEAFF. The DNA for the CDR3 is TGTGCCAGCAGCCCCCCTGAACGAGGGACTGAAGCTTTCTTT.

V usage is TRBV2 and J usage is TRBJ1-1; D is ambiguous. The V gene lost 5 bases and the J gene lost 5 bases, with 9 bases spanning the gap. From germline, CDR1 is SNHLY and CDR2 FYNNEI. This CDR3 has 12 residues. Here the CDR3 reads CASSYSRTEAFF. Here the CDR3 DNA reads TGTGCCAGCAGTTATTCGAGGACTGAAGCTTTCTTT. Full variable domain (outside the CDR3, taken from reference TRBV2 and TRBJ1-1): EPEVTQTPSHQVTQMGQEVILRCVPISNHLYFYWYRQILGQKVEFLVSFYNNEISEKSEIFDDQFSVERPDGSNFTLKIRSTKLEDSAMYFCASSYSRTEAFFGQGTRLTVV.

V is TRBV13 and J is TRBJ2-5; 7 bases are a match to TRBD2. Losses at the gene ends were 1 base for V and 2 bases for J; bases not matched to a gene: 13. Per germline, CDR1 PRHDT and CDR2 FYEKMQ (reference sequence). This CDR3 has 18 residues. Here the CDR3 reads CASSLEGRAGAAQETQYF. CDR3 DNA sequence: TGTGCCAGCAGCTTAGAGGGGCGGGCGGGAGCGGCGCAAGAGACCCAGTACTTC.

This CDR3 is CAISGGLAGGDEQYF. For the CDR3, the DNA is TGTGCCATCAGTGGGGGACTAGCGGGGGGCGACGAGCAGTACTTC. V is TRBV10-3 and J is TRBJ2-7; TRBD2 aligns across 15 bases. Germline V gene lookup returns CDR1 ENHRY and CDR2 SYGVKD. The CDR3 loop spans 15 amino acids. Germline trimming cut 4 bases from V and 5 bases from J; bases unmatched to any gene: 3.

The chain recombines TRBV11-3 with TRBJ1-1; 7 bases match TRBD1. Germline-derived CDR1 and CDR2 are SGHNT and YENEEA. CDR3 length equals 15 residues. J lost 5 bases, V lost 4 bases, and 10 bases had no gene match. This chain's CDR3 is CASSSRDSATTEAFF. DNA for the CDR3: TGTGCCAGCAGCTCCCGGGACAGCGCCACAACTGAAGCTTTCTTT. Full variable domain (remainder filled in from reference TRBV11-3 and TRBJ1-1): EAGVVQSPRYKIIEKKQPVAFWCNPISGHNTLYWYLQNLGQGPELLIRYENEEAVDDSQLPKDRFSAERLKGVDSTLKIQPAELGDSAVYLCASSSRDSATTEAFFGQGTRLTVV.

This clone was counted once. The chain is built from TRBV5-1 and TRBJ2-1; 11 bases fit TRBD2. Germline values: CDR1 SGHRS, CDR2 YFSETQ. There are 15 residues in the CDR3. Unmatched junction bases numbered 2, after V lost 0 bases and J lost 6 bases. CDR3 nucleotide sequence: TGCGCCAGCAGCTTGGGACTAGCGGGACCCAATGAGCAGTTCTTC. Protein sequence: CASSLGLAGPNEQFF.

The rearrangement joins TRBV14 to TRBJ2-3; the D gene is possibly TRBD1 (5 bases). The ends were cut back, 5 bases at V and 8 bases at J, with 11 bases in the middle. Looked up from germline, CDR1 is SGHDN and CDR2 is FVKESK. The CDR3 totals 12 residues. This CDR3 is CASSEGQRTQYF. DNA for the CDR3: TGTGCCAGCAGCGAAGGACAACGTACGCAGTATTTT. Full variable domain (remainder filled in from reference TRBV14 and TRBJ2-3): EAGVTQFPSHSVIEKGQTVTLRCDPISGHDNLYWYRRVMGKEIKFLLHFVKESKQDESGMPNNRFLAERTGGTYSTLKVQPAELEDSGVYFCASSEGQRTQYFGPGTRLTVL.

The rearrangement uses TRBV18 and TRBJ1-1; a weak D match, TRBD1 (5 bases). This CDR3 is built from 13 residues. Per germline, CDR1 KGHSH and CDR2 LQKENI. The germline V and J ends were trimmed by 3 bases and 7 bases, with 12 bases remaining between them. In DNA, the CDR3 is TGTGCCAGCTCACCCATGACAGAGTTTGAAGCTTTCTTT. The encoded protein is CASSPMTEFEAFF.

The chain carries TRBV15 and TRBJ1-5; 8 bases map to TRBD1. V was pared by 4 bases and J by 5 bases, with 4 bases of the junction left unmatched. In germline, CDR1 is LNHNV, CDR2 YYDKDF (reference sequence). This CDR3 has 14 amino acids. CDR3 sequence (DNA): TGTGCCACCAGCACCGGACAGGGAGATCAGCCCCAGCATTTT. Amino acid sequence: CATSTGQGDQPQHF.

This clone was seen a few times. The gene calls are TRBV7-2 and TRBJ2-4, with 9 bases that match TRBD1. This CDR3 spans 14 amino acids. Per germline, CDR1 SGHTA and CDR2 FQGNSA. J was trimmed by 6 bases and V by 4 bases; bases with no gene match: 4. The CDR3: CASSSRQGVNIQYF. CDR3 DNA sequence: TGTGCCAGCAGCTCTCGACAGGGGGTAAACATTCAGTACTTC.

V gene TRBV4-2 combines with J gene TRBJ1-1; D is perhaps TRBD1 (5 bases). The CDR3 has 15 amino acids. Germline V CDR1 and CDR2: LGHNA, YNFKEQ. The V and J ends lost 3 bases and 4 bases respectively, with 15 bases between them. CDR3 in DNA: TGTGCCAGCAGCCAGCCCCAGGGCGCGAGCACTGAAGCTTTCTTT. Translating it yields CASSQPQGASTEAFF.

This chain uses TRBV4-3 with TRBJ2-1, with 7 bases that match TRBD2. Germline V gene sequence: CDR1 LGHNA, CDR2 YSLEER. With V trimmed by 7 bases and J by 3 bases, 15 bases remained unmatched. This CDR3 contains 17 residues. DNA for the CDR3: TGCGCCAGCATTCTACCCCAGCTAGCGGAGTTCTACAATGAGCAGTTCTTC. Translation: CASILPQLAEFYNEQFF.

This chain uses TRBV7-2 with TRBJ1-5; possibly TRBD1 for D (6 bases). The CDR3 has 17 residues. Deletions cut 5 bases from V and 0 bases from J, with 17 bases between. The germline V gene encodes CDR1 SGHTA and CDR2 FQGNSA. CDR3 sequence reads: CASSLLGTPDSNQPQHF. CDR3 DNA sequence: TGTGCCAGCAGCCTTCTGGGGACACCGGATAGCAATCAGCCCCAGCATTTT.

This chain connects TRBV3-1 (or the pseudogene TRBV3-2) to TRBJ1-1; no definite D call. Between the trimmed V and J ends, which lost 7 bases and 1 base, there was a span of 16 bases. CDR3 length: 15 amino acids. In germline, CDR1 is LGHDT, CDR2 YNNKEL (reference sequence). For the CDR3, the DNA is TGTGCCAGCACCCCCGCGAGGTTTAAGAACACTGAAGCTTTCTTT. Its translation is CASTPARFKNTEAFF.

The chain uses TRBV6-1 and TRBJ1-5; TRBD1 might be the D (5 bases). CDR3 size: 16 residues. Trimming cost V 4 bases and J 7 bases, with 20 bases left between them. The germline gives CDR1 MNHNS, CDR2 SASEGT. In nucleotides, the CDR3 is TGTGCCAGCAGTGGGGCCAGGGTTCGGATCGGACAGCCCCAGCATTTT. This codes for CASSGARVRIGQPQHF.

This chain connects TRBV18 to TRBJ2-4, with 7 bases matching TRBD1. The J segment lost 5 bases and the V segment lost 3 bases, leaving 16 bases of the junction unmatched. The CDR3 contains 18 residues. From germline, CDR1 is KGHSH and CDR2 LQKENI. CDR3 loop: CASSPLQPRGLGENIQYF. DNA for the CDR3: TGTGCCAGCTCACCTCTGCAGCCTAGGGGGCTAGGGGAAAACATTCAGTACTTC.

This chain joins TRBV3-1 (or the pseudogene TRBV3-2) and TRBJ2-7, with 7 bases lining up with TRBD2. This CDR3 is built from 13 residues. Germline V gene lookup returns CDR1 LGHDT and CDR2 YNNKEL (reference sequence). The junction had 2 bases not matched to a gene; V was cut back by 3 bases and J by 3 bases. The CDR3 DNA is TGTGCCAGCAGCCAGCGGGGGAGCTACGAGCAGTACTTC. The encoded protein is CASSQRGSYEQYF.

This chain connects TRBV4-3 to TRBJ2-7; D perhaps matches TRBD2 (6 bases). The length of the CDR3 is 14 residues. Between the trimmed V and J ends, which lost 0 bases and 3 bases, there was a span of 9 bases. The germline V gene encodes CDR1 LGHNA and CDR2 YSLEER. CDR3 protein: CASSQDPGDYEQYF. DNA for the CDR3: TGCGCCAGCAGCCAAGACCCGGGGGACTACGAGCAGTACTTC.

V gene TRBV3-1 (or the pseudogene TRBV3-2) combines with J gene TRBJ1-4; possibly TRBD1 for D (5 bases). Germline V gene data show CDR1 as LGHDT and CDR2 as YNNKEL (reference sequence). With 6 bases removed from V and 1 base from J, the gap between germline ends came to 9 bases. The CDR3 is made up of 14 amino acids. CDR3 sequence: CASRRDRTNEKLFF. For the CDR3, the DNA is TGTGCCAGCAGGCGGGACCGAACTAATGAAAAACTGTTTTTT.